This record covers a single T cell receptor (beta chain). Its antigen remains unknown. Based on CD45RO/CCR7/CD25/CD127/CD95/CD27, CD4+ regulatory, stem cell-like memory, naive and central memory cells were sorted. The sample originates from a study of beta chain features in type 1 diabetes. Study findings and constraints: TCRB CDR3 length was moderately but significantly reduced in all four CD4+ subsets of Type 1 diabetes patients. The study found that naive, central memory and Treg TCRB repertoires appeared more similar in patients than in healthy donors.

Between the trimmed V and J ends, which lost 0 bases and 8 bases, there was a span of 16 bases. The length of the CDR3 is 15 residues. Germline loops: CDR1 MGHRA, CDR2 YSYEKL. TCRB transcripts that were expressed got sequenced, as all of the isolated RNA had been reverse transcribed. TCRdb keeps only in-frame clones here, not all; method: immunoSEQ multiplex PCR. The sample includes 300,000 to 350,000 clones, approximately 9.9% seen only once; the top ten take around 1%. The sequenced material came from central memory CD4+ T cells from blood. The clonotype originates from a man aged 30 to 45 with type 1 diabetes. The chain employs TRBV4-1 and TRBJ1-2; tentatively, D is TRBD1 (5 bases). This chain's CDR3 is CASSQEGRGSGGYTF. The CDR3 bases are TGCGCCAGCAGCCAAGAGGGGCGGGGGTCTGGCGGCTACACCTTC.